The source of this T cell receptor (beta chain) is a study of CD4 T cells in relation to SARS-CoV-2 and coronaviruses. Whole-study results and caveats: In roughly 60% of donors, memory CD4+ clonotypes crossrecognized SARS-CoV-2 and at least one common cold coronavirus spike. Compared with monoreactive clones, crossreactive clones showed significantly weaker SARS-CoV-2 expansion. This crossreactivity analysis covered spike protein alone, no other viral proteins.

Before the COVID-19 pandemic, during about 2011-2019, CD4+ T cells were taken from unexposed donors. The cells were cultured for about ten days before CD4+ T cells were isolated. Per the germline V gene, CDR1 is MNHEY and CDR2 is SVGAGI. The CDR3 has 15 amino acids. The V and J ends lost 4 bases and 2 bases respectively, with 12 bases between them. Using immunoSEQ multiplex PCR, the repertoire was profiled, and TCRdb retains in-frame clones only, with some absent. The data hold approximately 17,000 clones, with approximately 78% observed a single time. On this clone: Antigen: not known.

The receptor was derived from a human donor in good health. Material for sequencing was CD4+ T cells from PBMCs, cultured in vitro. The chain has TRBV6-5 and TRBJ1-3, with D possibly being TRBD1 (5 bases). For the CDR3, the DNA is TGTGCCAGCAGTTCTTTGGGAGGGGCTGGAAACACCATATATTTT. As protein: CASSSLGGAGNTIYF.